This TCR beta chain was sequenced in a study of blood T cell repertoires in COVID-19. Study background: The United States, Italy and Spain supplied acute and convalescent COVID-19 samples. PBMCs, B-cell-depleted T cells, or T cells were the source of the cDNA or gDNA that made up the material.

The V gene lost 2 bases and the J gene lost 7 bases, with 15 bases spanning the gap. Germline CDR1 MNHNS, CDR2 SASEGT. The CDR3 totals 15 residues. As processed by the authors: Estimation of nucleated cell counts was performed using reference gene primer amplification. The assay was immunoSEQ multiplex PCR, and TCRdb's table has in-frame clones only and misses some. Clone size and V and J calls were adopted from that table, with D and trimming inferred from the DNA. The sample has 110,000 or so clones; about 84% are singletons. Input material: peripheral blood. The source is a man aged 45-65 years with acute or convalescent COVID-19. This sequence joins TRBV6-1 and TRBJ2-1, with a possible D match to TRBD2 (7 bases). This CDR3 is CASSERGGLGNEQFF. In DNA, the CDR3 is TGTGCCAGCAGTGAAAGGGGGGGCTTAGGTAATGAGCAGTTCTTC.